Sequencing of this T cell receptor (beta chain) was carried out in a study of response to subunit inactivated influenza vaccine. V was cut by 5 bases and J by 10 bases, with 12 bases left in between. Germline CDR1 reads MNHEY; CDR2 reads SVGEGT. This CDR3 region has 13 residues. This clonotype was detected a few times. From the RT-PCR reads, TCRdb called clonotypes with MiXCR, one entry per CDR3 protein. This sample has 200,000 to 300,000 distinct CDR3 sequences; more than 10% occur once, and the top ten carry less than 8.5%. The sequencing here drew on non-naive T cells sorted from PBMCs, taken around two weeks before vaccination. The receptor's source is a man aged 50 to 59 who received an inactivated influenza vaccine. The rearrangement links TRBV6-2 or TRBV6-3 to TRBJ1-6, with D unresolved. The CDR3 loop is CASSPIIGSPLHF. The CDR3 DNA reads TGTGCCAGCAGTCCGATTATCGGATCACCCCTCCACTTT.